This passage covers 19 T cell receptor beta chains from one sample sequenced in a study of T cell responses to AZD1222 COVID-19 vaccine. Produced via immunoSEQ multiplex PCR; TCRdb's table is partial and in-frame only. The table shows tens of thousands of clones, with roughly four fifths occurring only once. Sequenced material: peripheral blood, taken 28 days after the second AZD1222 dose. Source of these receptors: an adult who received the AZD1222 COVID-19 vaccine.

The chain couples TRBV9 to TRBJ1-3; D is uncertain. Per the germline V gene, CDR1 is SGDLS and CDR2 is YYNGEE. The V gene lost 2 bases and the J gene lost 0 bases, with 15 bases spanning the gap. This CDR3 spans 17 amino acids. The CDR3 region has the DNA TGTGCCAGCAGCGTTCCCTCGGACGGAGACTCTGGAAACACCATATATTTT. Translating it yields CASSVPSDGDSGNTIYF.

This chain uses TRBV6-5 with TRBJ1-6; a weak D match, TRBD1 (5 bases). The CDR3 runs to 12 residues. From germline, CDR1 is MNHEY and CDR2 SVGAGI. The germline V and J ends were trimmed by 8 bases and 9 bases, with 11 bases remaining between them. The CDR3 here is CASGFQGSPLHF. Here the CDR3 DNA reads TGTGCCAGCGGATTTCAGGGTTCACCCCTCCACTTT.

The V gene is TRBV6-1, the J gene TRBJ1-5; D unresolved. Germline values: CDR1 MNHNS, CDR2 SASEGT. Trimming took 0 bases from V and 3 from J, leaving 3 bases between them. This CDR3 has 13 residues. The CDR3 loop is CASSEALNQPQHF. The CDR3 DNA is TGTGCCAGCAGTGAAGCGCTCAATCAGCCCCAGCATTTT.

J is TRBJ2-1 and V is TRBV5-8, with 10 nucleotides matching TRBD2. The CDR3 consists of 15 residues. J gave up 4 bases and V 5 bases, and 6 bases lay outside the gene matches. Germline CDR1 reads SGHTS; CDR2 reads YDEGEE. CDR3 in DNA: TGTGCCAGCAGTCCCACTAGCGGGGAGTACAATGAGCAGTTCTTC. Its protein is CASSPTSGEYNEQFF.

The genes are TRBV11-2 and TRBJ1-6; D not resolved. CDR1 is SGHAT and CDR2 is FQNNGV in the germline V gene. V dropped 1 base and J dropped 7 bases, with 14 bases sitting between them. The CDR3 has 16 amino acids. CDR3 DNA: TGTGCCAGCAGCTTAGTTCGCCGTACTATGAATTCACCCCTCCACTTT. This gives the protein CASSLVRRTMNSPLHF.

This clone was observed a handful of times. The J gene is TRBJ1-3, the V gene TRBV7-9; D uncertain. The CDR3 runs 13 residues. Germline-derived CDR1 and CDR2 are SEHNR and FQNEAQ (reference sequence). V lost 1 base and J 4 bases, leaving 5 bases between the germline ends. The CDR3 bases are TGTGCCAGCAGCTTAGGAGAGGGAAACACCATATATTTT. Its translation: CASSLGEGNTIYF. Based on the CDR3 plus reference TRBV7-9 and TRBJ1-3, the full variable domain is DTGVSQNPRHKITKRGQNVTFRCDPISEHNRLYWYRQTLGQGPEFLTYFQNEAQLEKSRLLSDRFSAERPKGSFSTLEIQRTEQGDSAMYLCASSLGEGNTIYFGEGSWLTVV.

Concerning this clone itself: One end of the junction is discordant with germline, which a read error may explain. The chain has TRBV12-3 or TRBV12-4 and TRBJ1-2, with TRBD1 matching 7 bases. The CDR3 length is 13 residues. The CDR3 sequence: CASTNRGLSQRAF. CDR3 coding DNA: TGTGCCAGTACAAACAGGGGTCTGTCGCAGCGAGCCTTC.

Only a few counts were recorded for this clone. The J gene is TRBJ2-7, the V gene TRBV7-2; D is unresolved. V was pared by 5 bases and J by 3 bases, with 8 bases between. Germline V gene sequence: CDR1 SGHTA, CDR2 FQGNSA. This CDR3 comprises 12 residues. The CDR3 protein is CASSPIGYEQYF. The CDR3 nucleotides read TGTGCCAGCAGCCCCATTGGCTACGAGCAGTACTTC.

The V and J genes are TRBV18 and TRBJ2-7, with D tentatively TRBD2 (5 bases). The germline gives CDR1 KGHSH, CDR2 LQKENI. Trimming left V 3 bases short and J 2 bases short, with 14 bases between. The CDR3 extends over 15 amino acids. The CDR3 coding sequence is TGTGCCAGCTCACCGTCCGAGGGCAGAGCCTACGAGCAGTACTTC. This encodes CASSPSEGRAYEQYF.

The CDR3 DNA reads TGTGCCAGCAGTGAAAATTTCGGTGCAGGGCCGTCCGGGGAGCTGTTTTTT. Protein sequence: CASSENFGAGPSGELFF. V gene TRBV6-1 combines with J gene TRBJ2-2, with D possibly being TRBD1 (5 bases). Germline CDR1 MNHNS, CDR2 SASEGT. V was cut by 2 bases and J by 6 bases, with 19 bases left in between. The CDR3 is made up of 17 amino acids.

This clone occurred once. CDR3 DNA: TGCAGCGTTGAACCTCCCCCGGGGACTGAAGCTTTCTTT. It codes for CSVEPPPGTEAFF. The gene calls are TRBV29-1 and TRBJ1-1; the D is unclear. Germline V CDR1 and CDR2: SQVTM, ANQGSEA. Trimming took off 2 bases at V and 5 bases at J, with 12 bases between the two ends. The CDR3 runs to 13 residues.

The table lists this clone with a count of one. The rearrangement links TRBV2 to TRBJ1-5; D gene unclear. This CDR3 spans 13 amino acids. Per the germline V gene, CDR1 is SNHLY and CDR2 is FYNNEI. Between the trimmed V and J ends, which lost 6 bases and 5 bases, there was a span of 11 bases. CDR3 sequence reads: CASSPLKYQPQHF. In nucleotides, the CDR3 is TGTGCCAGCAGCCCTCTGAAGTATCAGCCCCAGCATTTT.

This clone was observed once. V and J are TRBV30 and TRBJ1-5; no definite D call. The CDR3 contains 13 residues. V was clipped by 1 base and J by 4 bases, with 8 bases between them. Germline CDR1 is GTSNPN and CDR2 is SVGIG (reference sequence). CDR3 sequence (DNA): TGTGCCTGGAGTGCCCTTCATAATCAGCCCCAGCATTTT. This translates into CAWSALHNQPQHF.

The rearrangement uses TRBV3-1 (or the pseudogene TRBV3-2) and TRBJ2-5; no clear D gene. The CDR3 spans 15 residues. From germline, CDR1 is LGHDT and CDR2 YNNKEL (reference sequence). V was clipped by 1 base and J by 0 bases, with 9 bases between them. CDR3 nucleotide sequence: TGTGCCAGCAGCCAAGTTGTACAGTACCAAGAGACCCAGTACTTC. Translation gives CASSQVVQYQETQYF.

The V call is TRBV28, the J call TRBJ1-2; D is perhaps TRBD1 (6 bases). This CDR3 spans 13 amino acids. Germline lookup yields CDR1 MDHEN and CDR2 SYDVKM. Trimming took 7 bases from V and 7 from J, leaving 16 bases between them. The CDR3 protein is CASTFGRGLGYTF. CDR3 coding DNA: TGTGCCAGCACCTTTGGCAGGGGCCTTGGCTACACCTTC.

The chain combines TRBV5-1 with TRBJ1-4, with D tentatively TRBD1 (5 bases). V was pared by 0 bases and J by 0 bases, with 12 bases between. There are 17 residues in the CDR3. From germline, CDR1 is SGHRS and CDR2 YFSETQ. CDR3 sequence reads: CASSLAGSIPTNEKLFF. In DNA, the CDR3 is TGCGCCAGCAGCTTGGCAGGGAGTATTCCAACTAATGAAAAACTGTTTTTT.

The V and J genes are TRBV2 and TRBJ1-1; D gene ambiguous. The CDR3 has 13 amino acids. CDR1 is SNHLY and CDR2 is FYNNEI in the germline V gene. Trimming took off 7 bases at V and 5 bases at J, with 14 bases between the two ends. The CDR3 protein is CASKPDGRTEAFF. The CDR3 DNA reads TGTGCCAGCAAGCCGGACGGGCGGACTGAAGCTTTCTTT.

The chain has TRBV25-1 and TRBJ1-2, with TRBD1 matching 10 bases. J lost 7 bases, V lost 6 bases, and 14 bases had no gene match. The length of the CDR3 is 16 residues. Germline values: CDR1 MGHDK, CDR2 SYGVNS. CDR3 sequence reads: CASRSPRTGGVGGYTF. The CDR3 nucleotides read TGTGCCAGCAGATCTCCCCGGACAGGGGGGGTGGGTGGCTACACCTTC.

V is TRBV2 and J is TRBJ2-2; 8 bases map to TRBD1. The CDR3 covers 16 residues. CDR1 and CDR2 from the germline V gene are SNHLY and FYNNEI. Unmatched junction bases numbered 7, after V lost 6 bases and J lost 1 base. The CDR3 here is CASSTMTGENTGELFF. The CDR3 DNA reads TGTGCCAGCAGCACGATGACAGGGGAGAACACCGGGGAGCTGTTTTTT.